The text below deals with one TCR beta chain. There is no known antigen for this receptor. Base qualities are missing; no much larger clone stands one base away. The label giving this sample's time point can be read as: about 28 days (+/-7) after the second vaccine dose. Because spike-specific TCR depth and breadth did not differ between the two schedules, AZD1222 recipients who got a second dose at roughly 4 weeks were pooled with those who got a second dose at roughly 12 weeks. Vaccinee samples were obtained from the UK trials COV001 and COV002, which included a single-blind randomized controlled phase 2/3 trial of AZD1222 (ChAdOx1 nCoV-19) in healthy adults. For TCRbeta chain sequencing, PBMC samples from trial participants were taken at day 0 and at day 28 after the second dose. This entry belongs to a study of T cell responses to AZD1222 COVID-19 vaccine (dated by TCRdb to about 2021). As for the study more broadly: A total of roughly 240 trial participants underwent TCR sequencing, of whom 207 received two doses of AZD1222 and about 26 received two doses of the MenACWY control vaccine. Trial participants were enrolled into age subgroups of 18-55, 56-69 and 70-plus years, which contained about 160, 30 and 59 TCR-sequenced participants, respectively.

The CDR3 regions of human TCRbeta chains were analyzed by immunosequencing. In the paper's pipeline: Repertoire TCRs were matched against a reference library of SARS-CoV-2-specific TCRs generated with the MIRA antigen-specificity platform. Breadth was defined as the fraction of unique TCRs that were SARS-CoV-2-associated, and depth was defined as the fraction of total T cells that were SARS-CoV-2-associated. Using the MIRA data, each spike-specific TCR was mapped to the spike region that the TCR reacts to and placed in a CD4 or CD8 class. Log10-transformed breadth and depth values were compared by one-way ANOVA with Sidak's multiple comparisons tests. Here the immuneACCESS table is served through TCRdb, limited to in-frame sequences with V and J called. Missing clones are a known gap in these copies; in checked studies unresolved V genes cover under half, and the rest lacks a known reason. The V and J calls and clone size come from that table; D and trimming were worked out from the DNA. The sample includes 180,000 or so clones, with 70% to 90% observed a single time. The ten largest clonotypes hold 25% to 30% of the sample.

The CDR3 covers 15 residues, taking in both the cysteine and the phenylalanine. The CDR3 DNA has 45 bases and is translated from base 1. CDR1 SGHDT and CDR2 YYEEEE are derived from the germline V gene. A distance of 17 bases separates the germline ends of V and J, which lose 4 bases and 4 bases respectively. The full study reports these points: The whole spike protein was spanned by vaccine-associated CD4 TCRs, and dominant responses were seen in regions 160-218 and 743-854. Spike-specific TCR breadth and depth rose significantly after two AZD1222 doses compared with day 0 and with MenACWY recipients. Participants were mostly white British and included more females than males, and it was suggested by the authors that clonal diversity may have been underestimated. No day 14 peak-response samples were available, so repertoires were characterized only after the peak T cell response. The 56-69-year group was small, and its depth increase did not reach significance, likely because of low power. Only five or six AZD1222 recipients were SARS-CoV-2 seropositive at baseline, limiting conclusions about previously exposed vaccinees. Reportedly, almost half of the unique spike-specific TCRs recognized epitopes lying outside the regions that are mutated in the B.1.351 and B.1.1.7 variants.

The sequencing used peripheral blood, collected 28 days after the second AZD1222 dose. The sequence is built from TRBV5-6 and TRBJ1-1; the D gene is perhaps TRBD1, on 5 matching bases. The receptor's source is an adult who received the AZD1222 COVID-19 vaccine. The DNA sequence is TGTGCCAGCAGCCACCGCGGGGCATTTGGCACTGAAGCTTTCTTT. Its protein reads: CASSHRGAFGTEAFF.